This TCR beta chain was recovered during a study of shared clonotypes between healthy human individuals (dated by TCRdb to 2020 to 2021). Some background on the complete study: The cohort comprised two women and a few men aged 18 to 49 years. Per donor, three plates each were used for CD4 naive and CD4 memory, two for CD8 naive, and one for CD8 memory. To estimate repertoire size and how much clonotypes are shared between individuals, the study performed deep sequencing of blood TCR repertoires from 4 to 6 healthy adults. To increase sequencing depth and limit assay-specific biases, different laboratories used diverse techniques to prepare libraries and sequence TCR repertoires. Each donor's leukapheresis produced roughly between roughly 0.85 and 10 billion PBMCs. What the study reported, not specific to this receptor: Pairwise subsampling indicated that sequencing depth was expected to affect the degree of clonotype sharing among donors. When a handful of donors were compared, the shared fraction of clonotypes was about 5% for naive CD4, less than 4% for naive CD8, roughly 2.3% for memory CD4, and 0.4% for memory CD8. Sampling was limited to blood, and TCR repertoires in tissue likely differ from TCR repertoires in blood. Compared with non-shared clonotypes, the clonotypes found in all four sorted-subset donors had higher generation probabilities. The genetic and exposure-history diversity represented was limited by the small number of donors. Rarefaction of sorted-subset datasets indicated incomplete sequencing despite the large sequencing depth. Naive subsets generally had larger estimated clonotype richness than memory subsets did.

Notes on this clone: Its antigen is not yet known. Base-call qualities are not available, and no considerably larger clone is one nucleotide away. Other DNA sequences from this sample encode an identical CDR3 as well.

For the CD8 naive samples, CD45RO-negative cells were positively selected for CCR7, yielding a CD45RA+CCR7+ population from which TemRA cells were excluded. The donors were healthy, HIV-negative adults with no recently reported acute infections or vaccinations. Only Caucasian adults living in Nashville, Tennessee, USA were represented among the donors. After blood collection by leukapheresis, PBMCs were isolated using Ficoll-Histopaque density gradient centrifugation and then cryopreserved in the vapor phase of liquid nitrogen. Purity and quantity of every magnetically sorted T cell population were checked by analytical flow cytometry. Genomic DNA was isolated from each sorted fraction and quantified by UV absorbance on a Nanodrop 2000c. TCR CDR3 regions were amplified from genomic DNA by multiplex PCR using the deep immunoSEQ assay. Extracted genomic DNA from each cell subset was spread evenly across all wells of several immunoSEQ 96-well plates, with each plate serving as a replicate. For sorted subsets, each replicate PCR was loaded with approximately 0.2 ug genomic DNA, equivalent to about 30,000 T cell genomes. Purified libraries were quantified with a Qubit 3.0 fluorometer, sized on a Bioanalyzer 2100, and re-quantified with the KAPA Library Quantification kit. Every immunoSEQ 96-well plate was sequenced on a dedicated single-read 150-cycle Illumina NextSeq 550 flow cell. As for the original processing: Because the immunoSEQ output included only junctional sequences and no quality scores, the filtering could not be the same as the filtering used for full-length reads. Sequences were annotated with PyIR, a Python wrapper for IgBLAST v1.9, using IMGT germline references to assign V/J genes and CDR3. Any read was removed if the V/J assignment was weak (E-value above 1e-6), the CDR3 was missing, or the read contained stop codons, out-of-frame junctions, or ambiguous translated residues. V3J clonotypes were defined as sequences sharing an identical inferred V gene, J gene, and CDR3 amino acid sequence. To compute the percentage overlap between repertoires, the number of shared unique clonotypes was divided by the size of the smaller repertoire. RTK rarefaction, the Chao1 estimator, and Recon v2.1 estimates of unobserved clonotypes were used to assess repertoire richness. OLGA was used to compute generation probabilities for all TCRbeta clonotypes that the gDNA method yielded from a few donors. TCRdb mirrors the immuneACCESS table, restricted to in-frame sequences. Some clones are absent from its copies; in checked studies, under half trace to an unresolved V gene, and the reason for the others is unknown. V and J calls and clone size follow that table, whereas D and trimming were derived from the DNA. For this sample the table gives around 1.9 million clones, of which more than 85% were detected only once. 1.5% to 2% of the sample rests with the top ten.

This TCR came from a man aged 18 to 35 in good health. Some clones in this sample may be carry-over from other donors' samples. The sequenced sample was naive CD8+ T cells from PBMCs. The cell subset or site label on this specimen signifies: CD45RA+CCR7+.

The CDR3 region has the sequence CASSLPGDTEAFF. The DNA sequence follows: TGTGCCAGCAGTTTGCCCGGGGACACTGAAGCTTTCTTT. The sequence joins TRBV28 to TRBJ1-1; the D gene lacks a confident call. The trim is 3 bases for V and 3 bases for J, with a gap of 8 bases between the germline ends. The CDR3, cysteine through phenylalanine, is 13 amino acids long. The kept DNA is CDR3 alone, 39 bases in frame from the first base. CDR1 and CDR2, looked up from the germline V gene, are MDHEN and SYDVKM. Extended through the reference TRBV28 and TRBJ1-1 proteins, this CDR3 yields the full variable domain: DVKVTQSSRYLVKRTGEKVFLECVQDMDHENMFWYRQDPGLGLRLIYFSYDVKMKEKGDIPEGYSVSREKKERFSLILESASTNQTSMYLCASSLPGDTEAFFGQGTRLTVV.